These 19 T cell receptor beta chains were sequenced from one sample in a study of human T cells and chemical hapten exposure. TCRdb called the RACE reads again in MiXCR, with one record for every CDR3 protein. In the table there are around 130,000 distinct CDR3 sequences, approximately 9.5% of which are singletons. Time point noted: healthy volunteer bleed at 2 weeks. Unfractionated whole blood was the source from which total RNA was extracted. The sequencing input was whole blood. The receptors were gathered from a male donor in good health. Some clones in this sample may be carry-over from other donors' samples.

This chain's CDR3 is CASSLDRVNNEQFF. The CDR3 DNA follows: TGCGCCAGCAGCTTGGACAGGGTTAACAATGAGCAGTTCTTC. The chain joins TRBV5-1 to TRBJ2-1; D is possibly TRBD1 (6 bases). V dropped 0 bases and J dropped 5 bases, with 9 bases sitting between them. Germline CDR1 and CDR2: SGHRS and YFSETQ. The CDR3 consists of 14 residues.

This clonotype was counted many times. V gene TRBV12-5 combines with J gene TRBJ1-1; no clear D gene. This CDR3 spans 13 amino acids. Germline loops: CDR1 LGHNT, CDR2 FRNRAP. V was trimmed by 1 base and J by 5 bases, leaving 8 bases between them. CDR3 sequence (DNA): TGTGCTAGTGGTTTGGAAAGAAGGACTGAAGCTTTCTTT. It specifies CASGLERRTEAFF. Drawing the rest from reference TRBV12-5 and TRBJ1-1, the complete variable domain is DARVTQTPRHKVTEMGQEVTMRCQPILGHNTVFWYRQTMMQGLELLAYFRNRAPLDDSGMPKDRFSAEMPDATLATLKIQPSEPRDSAVYFCASGLERRTEAFFGQGTRLTVV.

This clonotype was found a few times. This chain links TRBV5-4 with TRBJ2-3; 10 bases agree with TRBD2. The junction had 12 bases not matched to a gene; V was cut back by 9 bases and J by 5 bases. The germline gives CDR1 SGHNT, CDR2 YYREEE (reference sequence). This CDR3 spans 15 amino acids. The CDR3 loop is CATRTSGSSGDTQYF. In DNA form, the CDR3 reads TGTGCCACCCGGACTAGCGGCTCCTCCGGAGATACGCAGTATTTT.

At least ten counts were recorded for this clonotype. The chain couples TRBV15 to TRBJ1-2; 7 bases are a match to TRBD1. The trim removed 0 bases at V and 7 bases at J, leaving 8 bases unmatched. CDR3 length: 15 amino acids. The germline gives CDR1 LNHNV, CDR2 YYDKDF (reference sequence). The CDR3 nucleotides read TGTGCCACCAGCAGAGACCGGAGCGCAGGGGGTGGCTACACCTTC. This translates into CATSRDRSAGGGYTF. Based on the CDR3 plus reference TRBV15 and TRBJ1-2, the full variable domain is DAMVIQNPRYQVTQFGKPVTLSCSQTLNHNVMYWYQQKSSQAPKLLFHYYDKDFNNEADTPDNFQSRRPNTSFCFLDIRSPGLGDTAMYLCATSRDRSAGGGYTFGSGTRLTVV.

This clonotype was seen ten or more times. This chain links TRBV7-9 with TRBJ2-7; TRBD2 matches at 8 bases. Germline CDR1 reads SEHNR; CDR2 reads FQNEAQ (reference sequence). V was pared by 1 base and J by 3 bases, with 11 bases of the junction left unmatched. The CDR3 has 17 amino acids. In DNA form, the CDR3 reads TGTGCCAGCAGCTTAGTCCGCCCGGGAGGGGCCAACTACGAGCAGTACTTC. Residues: CASSLVRPGGANYEQYF.

This clonotype was picked up many times. The chain carries TRBV7-2 and TRBJ2-3, with D possibly matching TRBD1 (6 bases). Germline V gene data show CDR1 as SGHTA and CDR2 as FQGNSA. CDR3 length: 12 amino acids. Trimming removed 3 bases from V and 10 bases from J, with 11 bases in between. The CDR3 sequence: CASSFETGPQYF. The CDR3 coding sequence is TGTGCCAGCAGCTTCGAGACAGGTCCGCAGTATTTT.

This clonotype was seen ten or more times. The chain combines TRBV29-1 with TRBJ2-1; D remains unclear. V was trimmed by 7 bases and J by 5 bases, leaving 12 bases between them. The CDR3 is made up of 12 amino acids. Germline values: CDR1 SQVTM, CDR2 ANQGSEA. CDR3 nucleotide sequence: TGCAGCGGCCGGGTCGGAGACAATGAGCAGTTCTTC. Translated: CSGRVGDNEQFF.

This clonotype was seen at least ten times. The chain recombines TRBV29-1 with TRBJ1-3; D ambiguous. The CDR3 consists of 11 residues. V lost 6 bases, J lost 8 bases, and 11 bases lay in between. Germline lookup yields CDR1 SQVTM and CDR2 ANQGSEA. The CDR3 spells CSVVAGDTIYF. In nucleotides, the CDR3 is TGCAGCGTCGTTGCGGGAGACACCATATATTTT.

This clonotype was seen repeatedly, ten times or more. The chain links TRBV7-9 to TRBJ2-2, with D perhaps matching TRBD1 or TRBD2 (5 bases each). The CDR3 has 15 residues. Trimming took off 11 bases at V and 4 bases at J, with 20 bases between the two ends. CDR1 is SEHNR and CDR2 is FQNEAQ in the germline V gene (reference sequence). As DNA, the CDR3 is TGTGCCTTCGAGTCGGGGCAGGGCCCCACCGGGGAGCTGTTTTTT. Protein sequence: CAFESGQGPTGELFF.

This sequence joins TRBV6-1 and TRBJ2-4; 9 bases line up with TRBD1. With V trimmed by 2 bases and J by 8 bases, 19 bases remained unmatched. CDR1 is MNHNS and CDR2 is SASEGT in the germline V gene. This CDR3 contains 19 residues. The DNA of the CDR3 is TGTGCCAGCAGTGAATATTTAACCGAGTGGACAGGGGCTTCGGACATTCAGTACTTC. Its translation is CASSEYLTEWTGASDIQYF.

V usage is TRBV12-3 or TRBV12-4 and J usage is TRBJ2-7; no clear D. The V and J ends lost 3 bases and 2 bases respectively, with 8 bases between them. The CDR3 length is 13 residues. In DNA form, the CDR3 reads TGTGCCAGCAGTTTGGTGCCACCCTACGAGCAGTACTTC. Its protein is CASSLVPPYEQYF.

J is TRBJ2-2 and V is TRBV5-1; maybe TRBD2 (5 bases). Germline values: CDR1 SGHRS, CDR2 YFSETQ. V dropped 4 bases and J dropped 4 bases, with 11 bases sitting between them. The CDR3 runs 14 residues. In DNA form, the CDR3 reads TGCGCCAGCAGCCCGGGGATCTCCACCGGGGAGCTGTTTTTT. It yields the protein CASSPGISTGELFF.

This clonotype was recorded many times. This chain connects TRBV12-3 or TRBV12-4 to TRBJ1-5; TRBD1 might be the D (5 bases). The CDR3 is made up of 13 amino acids. V was cut by 6 bases and J by 1 base, with 7 bases left in between. The CDR3 DNA is TGTGCCAGCAGCCCAGGGAGCAATCAGCCCCAGCATTTT. Protein product: CASSPGSNQPQHF.

The chain uses TRBV19 and TRBJ2-5; tentatively, D is TRBD1 or TRBD2 (5 bases each). The V end was cut by 3 bases, the J end by 1 base, with 9 bases between. This CDR3 spans 14 amino acids. From germline, CDR1 is LNHDA and CDR2 SQIVND (reference sequence). The CDR3: CASSIPGTQETQYF. In DNA form, the CDR3 reads TGTGCCAGTAGTATCCCCGGGACCCAAGAGACCCAGTACTTC.

The gene calls are TRBV20-1 and TRBJ1-1; possible D gene TRBD1, 5 bases. The CDR3 has 12 residues. Germline CDR1 reads DFQATT; CDR2 reads SNEGSKA (reference sequence). CDR3 region: CSTGRTNTEAFF. CDR3 nucleotide sequence: TGCAGCACGGGACGGACGAACACTGAAGCTTTCTTT.

This clonotype has at least ten counts. The chain recombines TRBV6-1 with TRBJ2-3; TRBD1 matches at 8 bases. The CDR3 length is 16 residues. The V gene's germline CDR1 is MNHNS and CDR2 SASEGT. The J segment lost 7 bases and the V segment lost 2 bases, leaving 11 bases of the junction unmatched. The CDR3 loop reads CASSELPQGAENTQYF. For the CDR3, the DNA is TGTGCCAGCAGTGAACTGCCGCAGGGGGCTGAGAATACGCAGTATTTT.

Only a few counts were recorded for this clonotype. The V call is TRBV4-3, the J call TRBJ2-7, with a tentative D call TRBD1 (5 bases). Trimming shortened V by 4 bases and J by 0 bases, and 16 bases separated the two germline ends. CDR3 length: 16 residues. From germline, CDR1 is LGHNA and CDR2 YSLEER. CDR3 residues: CASSPSGAEYSYEQYF. Written as DNA, the CDR3 is TGCGCCAGCAGCCCTAGTGGGGCAGAGTACTCCTACGAGCAGTACTTC.

Details on this clonotype: This CDR3 is missing its conserved last phenylalanine or tryptophan, likely due to a read error. The chain carries TRBV7-3 and TRBJ2-3; 11 bases are shared with TRBD2. After removal of 4 bases from V and 2 bases from J, the junction contained 5 bases not matched to a gene. The CDR3 has 16 residues. The germline V gene has CDR1 SGHTA and CDR2 FQGTGA. The CDR3 DNA is TGTGCCAGCAGCTCGGTAGCGGGGGGGGTCACAGATACGCAGTATTCT. Protein sequence: CASSSVAGGVTDTQYS.

This clonotype has at least ten counts. V is TRBV6-6 and J is TRBJ2-3, with TRBD2 matching 11 bases. The junction had 6 bases not matched to a gene; V was cut back by 5 bases and J by 5 bases. The CDR3 totals 15 residues. Per germline, CDR1 MNHNY and CDR2 SVGAGI (reference sequence). The CDR3 protein is CASSPKTSGEDTQYF. As DNA, the CDR3 is TGTGCCAGCAGTCCAAAGACTAGCGGGGAAGATACGCAGTATTTT.